These T cell receptor beta chains were read from a single sample in a study. TCRdb used MiXCR to reprocess the 5' RACE reads, holding one entry per CDR3 protein. The sample holds around 34,000 distinct CDR3 sequences; 27% are singletons and the top ten take 2.3%. The sequenced sample consisted of tumor-infiltrating Tregs sorted from the breast tumor. These receptors were collected from a female donor with breast cancer. The CDR3 runs from the conserved cysteine through the conserved F or W. The D gene is left open where the match is weak. Some rows mark clone size as missing; the rest say once, few, many or name a class of expanded clone.

many	TRBD1	TRBV4-1	TRBJ1-6	CASSPTGGGSPLHF	TGCGCCAGCAGCCCCACAGGGGGTGGTTCACCCCTCCACTTT
many	.	TRBV11-2	TRBJ2-7	CASSLVPQSSYEQYF	TGTGCCAGCAGCTTAGTTCCCCAGAGCTCCTACGAGCAGTACTTC
many	.	TRBV5-1	TRBJ2-1	CASNLDRGNEQFF	TGCGCCAGCAACCTGGACCGCGGCAATGAGCAGTTCTTC
few	.	TRBV20-1	TRBJ1-3	CSARRQRSGNTIYF	TGCAGTGCTAGAAGGCAGCGCTCTGGAAACACCATATATTTT
few	TRBD1	TRBV25-1	TRBJ1-2	CASSGRGWSDGYTF	TGTGCCAGCAGTGGCAGGGGGTGGTCGGATGGCTACACCTTC
medium-sized	.	TRBV7-8	TRBJ1-5	CASSLEAGLYSNQPQHF	TGTGCCAGCAGCTTAGAGGCGGGGCTTTACAGCAATCAGCCCCAGCATTTT
.	TRBD1	TRBV2	TRBJ1-5	CASFPGQGSNQPQHF	TGTGCCAGTTTCCCCGGACAGGGGAGCAATCAGCCCCAGCATTTT
few	.	TRBV19	TRBJ1-1	CASSISAGLNTEAFF	TGTGCCAGTAGTATTTCCGCAGGGTTGAACACTGAAGCTTTCTTT
medium-sized	.	TRBV6-6	TRBJ1-1	CASTPGAGETMNTEAFF	TGTGCCAGCACCCCAGGGGCAGGGGAGACAATGAACACTGAAGCTTTCTTT
many	.	TRBV20-1	TRBJ1-1	CSAREGHTEAFF	TGCAGTGCTAGGGAGGGGCACACTGAAGCTTTCTTT
.	.	TRBV18	TRBJ2-7	CASSPPGGRRTHEQYF	TGTGCCAGCTCACCACCGGGGGGCCGACGGACCCACGAGCAGTACTTC
many	.	TRBV7-2	TRBJ2-7	CASSSYMKSYEQYF	TGTGCCAGCAGCTCTTACATGAAATCCTACGAGCAGTACTTC
.	.	TRBV6-6	TRBJ1-5	CASQWGGYQPQHF	TGTGCCAGCCAGTGGGGGGGATACCAGCCCCAGCATTTT
medium-sized	.	TRBV12-3/TRBV12-4	TRBJ1-2	CASTLTGIRHGYTF	TGTGCCAGCACCCTTACAGGGATTCGGCATGGCTACACCTTC
medium-sized	.	TRBV7-9	TRBJ1-1	CASSIQGRNTEAFF	TGTGCCAGCAGCATACAGGGAAGGAATACTGAAGCTTTCTTT
.	.	TRBV19	TRBJ2-1	CASNIEGRIYNEQFF	TGTGCCAGTAATATAGAGGGGCGGATATACAATGAGCAGTTCTTC
few	TRBD2	TRBV9	TRBJ2-1	CASSGWTSGYNEQFF	TGTGCCAGCAGCGGCTGGACTAGCGGTTACAATGAGCAGTTCTTC
.	TRBD2	TRBV20-1	TRBJ2-5	CSEGGRETQYF	TGCAGTGAGGGCGGGAGAGAGACCCAGTACTTC
.	TRBD2	TRBV30	TRBJ2-1	CAWNLAGGPYNEQFF	TGTGCCTGGAATCTAGCGGGAGGGCCCTACAATGAGCAGTTCTTC
.	.	TRBV6-6	TRBJ2-1	CASSRTGEQFF	TGTGCCAGCAGCCGGACTGGTGAGCAGTTCTTC
.	.	TRBV5-1	TRBJ2-7	CASSLELAYEQHF	TGCGCCAGCAGCTTGGAGTTAGCCTACGAGCAGCACTTC
.	TRBD2	TRBV5-1	TRBJ2-1	CASSLAFTSGRHNGQFF	TGCGCCAGCAGCTTGGCCTTTACTAGCGGGAGACACAATGGGCAGTTCTTC
.	.	TRBV9	TRBJ2-1	CASSADMASNNEQFF	TGTGCCAGCAGCGCGGACATGGCTAGCAACAATGAGCAGTTCTTC
many	.	TRBV9	TRBJ1-6	CASSVGDRLNSPLHF	TGTGCCAGCAGCGTAGGAGACAGACTGAATTCACCCCTCCACTTT
.	.	TRBV14	TRBJ1-1	CASSRTGTAFGTEAFF	TGTGCCAGCAGCCGAACGGGGACCGCCTTTGGCACTGAAGCTTTCTTT
.	TRBD1	TRBV11-2	TRBJ2-7	CASSSINRDRRSPYEQYF	TGTGCCAGCAGCTCTATTAACCGGGACAGAAGGTCCCCCTACGAGCAGTACTTC
few	TRBD1	TRBV6-2/TRBV6-3	TRBJ1-2	CASPGQNLYGYTF	TGTGCCAGCCCGGGACAGAACCTCTATGGCTACACCTTC
.	.	TRBV6-5	TRBJ1-2	CASRTQQGYYGYTF	TGTGCCAGCAGGACACAACAGGGCTACTATGGCTACACCTTC
.	TRBD1	TRBV7-6	TRBJ1-1	CASSLRSGTGDPTEAFF	TGTGCCAGCAGCTTACGATCCGGGACAGGGGACCCGACTGAAGCTTTCTTT
.	TRBD2	TRBV7-8	TRBJ2-1	CASSLGLAGGEDEQFF	TGTGCCAGCAGCTTAGGTCTAGCGGGAGGGGAGGATGAGCAGTTCTTC
many	.	TRBV6-1	TRBJ1-1	CASSRTGGSEAFF	TGTGCCAGCAGTCGAACGGGGGGATCTGAAGCTTTCTTT
.	TRBD2	TRBV20-1	TRBJ2-7	CSAPARGGRYEQYF	TGCAGTGCTCCTGCCCGGGGAGGGAGGTACGAGCAGTACTTC
many	TRBD1	TRBV4-1	TRBJ1-3	CASSQAGQGAVTGNTIYF	TGCGCCAGCAGCCAAGCTGGACAGGGGGCCGTCACTGGAAACACCATATATTTT
.	TRBD1	TRBV30	TRBJ1-2	CAWKTTGAGYGYTF	TGTGCCTGGAAGACAACAGGGGCGGGCTATGGCTACACCTTC
.	.	TRBV29-1	TRBJ2-1	CSVSRDNEQFF	TGCAGCGTCTCCAGAGACAATGAGCAGTTCTTC
.	.	TRBV29-1	TRBJ2-1	CSVASQPPTYNEQFF	TGCAGCGTTGCAAGTCAACCTCCAACCTACAATGAGCAGTTCTTC
.	.	TRBV18	TRBJ2-3	CASSPEAGASTDTQYF	TGTGCCAGCTCACCTGAGGCGGGGGCTAGCACAGATACGCAGTATTTT
.	.	TRBV6-1	TRBJ1-3	CASRENRGRNTIYF	TGTGCCAGCAGAGAAAACCGTGGAAGAAACACCATATATTTT
.	.	TRBV20-1	TRBJ2-3	CSALDRGRAFMQYF	TGCAGTGCTCTCGATAGGGGGAGGGCCTTTATGCAGTATTTT
once	.	TRBV7-9	TRBJ1-1	CASSLVSEAFF	TGTGCCAGCAGCTTAGTATCTGAAGCTTTCTTT
few	TRBD2	TRBV12-3/TRBV12-4	TRBJ2-1	CASRGLAGVREQFF	TGTGCCAGCAGGGGACTAGCGGGAGTACGTGAGCAGTTCTTC
many	.	TRBV20-1	TRBJ2-1	CSARGGGWQFF	TGCAGTGCTAGAGGGGGTGGGTGGCAGTTCTTC
few	TRBD1	TRBV5-1	TRBJ1-1	CASSPSGAGGTEAFF	TGCGCCAGCAGTCCCTCTGGGGCAGGGGGCACTGAAGCTTTCTTT
many	TRBD2	TRBV9	TRBJ2-1	CASSVASGVSYNEQFF	TGTGCCAGCAGCGTAGCTAGCGGGGTCTCCTACAATGAGCAGTTCTTC
few	TRBD2	TRBV5-1	TRBJ2-1	CASSPRGLAGALPYNEQFF	TGCGCCAGCAGCCCTCGGGGACTAGCGGGAGCCCTCCCCTACAATGAGCAGTTCTTC
.	.	TRBV12-3/TRBV12-4	TRBJ2-1	CASTKRGGLTLKGEQFF	TGTGCCAGCACCAAGAGGGGGGGACTCACCCTTAAGGGTGAGCAGTTCTTC
few	.	TRBV6-2/TRBV6-3	TRBJ2-1	CASRAQGGFNEQFF	TGTGCCAGCAGGGCACAGGGAGGGTTCAATGAGCAGTTCTTC